These T cell receptor beta chains were read from a single sample in a study of shared clonotypes between healthy human individuals. Method: immunoSEQ multiplex PCR; TCRdb's copy keeps in-frame clones and lacks some. The sample contains around 1.9 million clones, approximately 94% of which appear only once. The specimen was naive CD8+ T cells from PBMCs. Receptors originate from a man aged 18 to 30 in good health. Some clones in this sample may be carry-over from other donors' samples. CDR3s include the opening cysteine and the closing phenylalanine or tryptophan. D genes are given only for firm matches. Clone sizes are given selectively: once, few, many, or a class where the clone is expanded.

j_call,d_call,clone_size,v_call,cdr3_nt,cdr3_aa
TRBJ2-2,TRBD2,-,TRBV11-3,TGTGCCAGCAGCGGCGGGGGTGGCACCGGGGAGCTGTTTTTT,CASSGGGGTGELFF
TRBJ1-5,-,-,TRBV28,TGTGCCAGGAGCCGACGGGGAAGCAATCAGCCCCAGCATTTT,CARSRRGSNQPQHF
TRBJ1-1,-,-,TRBV27,TGTGCCAGCAGTTATTATGGGGGCGAGGCCACTGAAGCTTTCTTT,CASSYYGGEATEAFF
TRBJ1-1,-,few,TRBV30,TGTGCCTGGAGTTTTACGGTTGACACTGAAGCTTTCTTT,CAWSFTVDTEAFF
TRBJ2-5,-,-,TRBV7-9,TGTGCCAGCAGCCCGGAGGGACGAAAAGAGACCCAGTACTTC,CASSPEGRKETQYF
TRBJ2-7,TRBD1,-,TRBV7-9,TGTGCCAGCAGCACCGGACAGGGTGTGTCCTACGAGCAGTACTTC,CASSTGQGVSYEQYF
TRBJ1-4,-,-,TRBV19,TGTGCCAGTAGTATTTGGGGGGCAGAAAAACTGTTTTTT,CASSIWGAEKLFF
TRBJ2-1,-,-,TRBV6-4,TGTGCCAGCAGCCCACGACTAGTCTCCTACAATGAGCAGTTCTTC,CASSPRLVSYNEQFF
TRBJ2-1,-,-,TRBV6-1,TGTGCCAGCAGTAGGCGACAGGTCTACAATGAGCAGTTCTTC,CASSRRQVYNEQFF
TRBJ1-2,-,-,TRBV2,TGTGCCAGCAGTGAAAGGCGATGGCAGGGCAACTATGGCTACACCTTC,CASSERRWQGNYGYTF
TRBJ2-7,TRBD1,-,TRBV29-1,TGCAGCGTAGGGACAGCTGAATCCTACGAGCAGTACTTC,CSVGTAESYEQYF
TRBJ2-3,TRBD2,-,TRBV9,TGTGCCAGCAGCGGGGCTAGCGGGGCCGCCAGAAGGGCAGATACGCAGTATTTT,CASSGASGAARRADTQYF
TRBJ2-3,TRBD1,-,TRBV9,TGTGCCAGCAGCCCCCGGGACAGGGTTATGACAGATACGCAGTATTTT,CASSPRDRVMTDTQYF
TRBJ1-1,-,-,TRBV11-2,TGTGCCAGCAGCCCGAGTTGGGGCACTGAAGCTTTCTTT,CASSPSWGTEAFF
TRBJ2-1,-,-,TRBV9,TGTGCCAGCAGCGGCTTCTGGGGGAATGAGCAGTTCTTC,CASSGFWGNEQFF
TRBJ2-1,-,-,TRBV4-3,TGCGCCAGCAGCCAAGACCCGGCGTACAATGAGCAGTTCTTC,CASSQDPAYNEQFF
TRBJ2-7,-,-,TRBV7-8,TGTGCCAGCAGTCAGCATAGGGGCAGGATGATCTACGAGCAGTACTTC,CASSQHRGRMIYEQYF
TRBJ2-7,TRBD1,-,TRBV29-1,TGCAGCGTTGAAGGGGACAGTTACTACGAGCAGTACTTC,CSVEGDSYYEQYF
TRBJ2-7,-,-,TRBV7-9,TGTGCCAGCAGCTCTCAAGGCCAGGCGTTCGAGCAGTACTTC,CASSSQGQAFEQYF
TRBJ2-5,-,-,TRBV7-8,TGTGCCAGCAGCCCGAACATAGGGGGGGAGTTAGAGACCCAGTACTTC,CASSPNIGGELETQYF
TRBJ2-3,-,-,TRBV13,TGTGCCAGCAGCCTCCGAAGCCCAGATACGCAGTATTTT,CASSLRSPDTQYF
TRBJ2-1,-,-,TRBV9,TGTGCCAGCGGGTCGGCCGTCCCCGGAGGGTATGAGCAGTTCTTC,CASGSAVPGGYEQFF
TRBJ2-1,TRBD1,-,TRBV10-3,TGTGCCATCAGTGAGGGAACAGGGGCCTACAATGAGCAGTTCTTC,CAISEGTGAYNEQFF
TRBJ2-1,TRBD1,-,TRBV4-1,TGCGCCAGCAGCCAACCATCGGGACAGGGTGACGAGCAGTTCTTC,CASSQPSGQGDEQFF
TRBJ2-3,-,-,TRBV27,TGTGCCAGCAGACTACGGGGAAATCCAGATACGCAGTATTTT,CASRLRGNPDTQYF
TRBJ2-1,TRBD2,once,TRBV7-9,TGTGCCAGCAGCGGAGGGACTAGCGGCCGATACAATGAGCAGTTCTTC,CASSGGTSGRYNEQFF
TRBJ1-1,-,-,TRBV6-5,TGTGCCAGCAGTTACCGGGACATGAACACTGAAGCTTTCTTT,CASSYRDMNTEAFF
TRBJ1-2,-,-,TRBV6-5,TGTGCCAGCAGACCAGCCCCCAGGGCTGGCTACACCTTC,CASRPAPRAGYTF
TRBJ2-2,-,-,TRBV6-5,TGTGCCAGCAGACCGACTAGGACCTTAACCGGGGAGCTGTTTTTT,CASRPTRTLTGELFF
TRBJ1-2,-,-,TRBV6-5,TGTGCCAGCAGTGGAGGGCATGGCTACACCTTC,CASSGGHGYTF
TRBJ2-7,-,-,TRBV5-1,TGCGCCAGCAGCTTTATGTACGAGCAGTACTTC,CASSFMYEQYF
TRBJ2-7,-,-,TRBV18,TGTGCCAGCTCCCCCTCTGACTCCTACGAGCAGTACTTC,CASSPSDSYEQYF